Below, one TCR beta chain is given with its context. Its antigen is undetermined. The PCR made use of 60 Vbeta and 13 Jbeta primers. This table comes from immunoSEQ multiplex PCR, and its TCRdb copy is limited to in-frame clones, with some not included. The data contain roughly 150,000 clones, about 70% of them singletons. This specimen comes from a study of cytomegalovirus exposure and HLA in healthy donors. Across the whole study: Approximately 80 million unique TCRs from HLA-typed donors were held in an early data release. Findings and caveats of the study: More than 150 TCR beta chains were listed as cytomegalovirus-associated. CMV serostatus was the only recorded immune exposure for donors. Earlier findings revealed that most TCR beta V segments proved productive either about 87% or about 30% of the time.

Germline lookup yields CDR1 MDHEN and CDR2 SYDVKM. Trimming took 6 bases from V and 2 from J; bases not matched to a gene: 8. This CDR3 region has 18 residues. Material for sequencing was PBMCs. The sequence came from a male donor in good health and CMV-seronegative. This chain links TRBV28 with TRBJ2-1, with TRBD2 matching 15 bases. CDR3 sequence: CASRIPGLAGGPYNEQFF. As DNA, the CDR3 is TGTGCCAGCAGAATACCGGGACTAGCGGGAGGTCCCTACAATGAGCAGTTCTTC.